A selection of T cell receptor beta chains follows, all from one sample in a study of human T cells and chemical hapten exposure. From the RACE reads, TCRdb called clonotypes with MiXCR, one entry per CDR3 protein. The table has approximately 84,000 distinct CDR3 sequences, 10% to 13% seen once. Source: whole blood, taken in connection with sensitization to the hapten diphenylcyclopropenone (DPC). These receptors all stem from a woman in her twenties or thirties with alopecia areata. Some clones in this sample may be carry-over from other donors' samples. Each CDR3 is given with its conserved first and last residue. D genes are given only for firm matches. The size of a clone is reported for some rows only, either as once, few or many, or as a class for expanded clones.

j_gene: TRBJ1-6
v_gene: TRBV3-1
abundance: few
d_gene: NA
CDR3aa: CASSQWGPYNSPLHF
CDR3nt: TGTGCCAGCAGCCAATGGGGTCCCTATAATTCACCCCTCCACTTT

j_gene: TRBJ2-5
v_gene: TRBV7-2
abundance: many
d_gene: NA
CDR3aa: CASSAKETQYF
CDR3nt: TGTGCCAGCAGCGCTAAAGAGACCCAGTACTTC

j_gene: TRBJ1-2
v_gene: TRBV30
abundance: NA
d_gene: NA
CDR3aa: CAWSGHGRGGYTF
CDR3nt: TGTGCCTGGAGCGGACATGGGAGGGGTGGCTACACCTTC

j_gene: TRBJ2-2
v_gene: TRBV20-1
abundance: few
d_gene: NA
CDR3aa: CSARDIARSSTGELFF
CDR3nt: TGCAGTGCTAGAGATATTGCCCGATCCTCCACCGGGGAGCTGTTTTTT

j_gene: TRBJ1-6
v_gene: TRBV6-1
abundance: NA
d_gene: NA
CDR3aa: CASRHSGQINNSPLHF
CDR3nt: TGTGCCAGCAGACACTCCGGACAGATCAATAATTCACCCCTCCACTTT

j_gene: TRBJ2-1
v_gene: TRBV11-2
abundance: many
d_gene: NA
CDR3aa: CASSLAGYNEQFF
CDR3nt: TGTGCCAGCAGCTTGGCAGGTTACAATGAGCAGTTCTTC

j_gene: TRBJ1-2
v_gene: TRBV11-2
abundance: NA
d_gene: TRBD1
CDR3aa: CASSSWDRGRSGYTF
CDR3nt: TGTGCCAGCAGCTCCTGGGACAGGGGTCGCTCTGGCTACACCTTC

j_gene: TRBJ1-1
v_gene: TRBV29-1
abundance: NA
d_gene: TRBD1
CDR3aa: CSVQQGVTEAFF
CDR3nt: TGCAGCGTTCAACAGGGGGTCACTGAAGCTTTCTTT

j_gene: TRBJ1-1
v_gene: TRBV6-2/TRBV6-3
abundance: many
d_gene: TRBD1
CDR3aa: CASVGTGRNTEAFF
CDR3nt: TGTGCCAGCGTGGGGACAGGGAGGAACACTGAAGCTTTCTTT

j_gene: TRBJ1-5
v_gene: TRBV30
abundance: few
d_gene: NA
CDR3aa: CAWSGGVGQPQHF
CDR3nt: TGTGCCTGGAGTGGGGGGGTAGGACAGCCCCAGCATTTT

j_gene: TRBJ1-2
v_gene: TRBV4-1
abundance: many
d_gene: NA
CDR3aa: CASSVRMTGFNYGYTF
CDR3nt: TGCGCCAGCAGCGTTCGAATGACAGGTTTTAACTATGGCTACACCTTC

j_gene: TRBJ1-2
v_gene: TRBV27
abundance: many
d_gene: TRBD1
CDR3aa: CASCFRTGDGYTF
CDR3nt: TGTGCCAGCTGTTTTCGGACAGGGGATGGCTACACCTTC

j_gene: TRBJ1-4
v_gene: TRBV19
abundance: few
d_gene: NA
CDR3aa: CASSIDPGAVGEKLFF
CDR3nt: TGTGCCAGTAGTATAGATCCGGGCGCCGTGGGAGAAAAACTGTTTTTT

j_gene: TRBJ1-5
v_gene: TRBV19
abundance: many
d_gene: NA
CDR3aa: CASTIQGSYSNQPQHF
CDR3nt: TGTGCCAGTACCATACAGGGCTCCTATAGCAATCAGCCCCAGCATTTT

j_gene: TRBJ2-1
v_gene: TRBV5-1
abundance: many
d_gene: NA
CDR3aa: CASSSWGNSDNEQFF
CDR3nt: TGCGCCAGCAGCTCTTGGGGGAACAGCGACAATGAGCAGTTCTTC

j_gene: TRBJ1-3
v_gene: TRBV9
abundance: NA
d_gene: TRBD1
CDR3aa: CASSRGTELSGNTIYF
CDR3nt: TGTGCCAGCAGCCGGGGGACAGAACTCTCTGGAAACACCATATATTTT

j_gene: TRBJ2-4
v_gene: TRBV11-2
abundance: many
d_gene: NA
CDR3aa: CASSLEGVNIQYF
CDR3nt: TGTGCCAGCAGCTTAGAAGGGGTCAACATTCAGTACTTC

j_gene: TRBJ2-3
v_gene: TRBV7-3
abundance: many
d_gene: TRBD1
CDR3aa: CASRQTGEITDTQYF
CDR3nt: TGTGCCAGCAGACAGACAGGGGAAATCACAGATACGCAGTATTTT

j_gene: TRBJ2-3
v_gene: TRBV5-4
abundance: many
d_gene: NA
CDR3aa: CASSDPRISTDTQYF
CDR3nt: TGTGCCAGCAGCGATCCCAGAATAAGCACAGATACGCAGTATTTT

j_gene: TRBJ1-6
v_gene: TRBV28
abundance: NA
d_gene: TRBD1
CDR3aa: CASSSAGQDNSPLHF
CDR3nt: TGTGCCAGCAGTTCCGCGGGACAGGATAATTCACCCCTCCACTTT

j_gene: TRBJ1-1
v_gene: TRBV28
abundance: once
d_gene: NA
CDR3aa: CASSLPGFEAFF
CDR3nt: TGTGCCAGCAGTTTACCGGGGTTTGAAGCTTTCTTT

j_gene: TRBJ2-5
v_gene: TRBV7-2
abundance: NA
d_gene: NA
CDR3aa: CASSLFRAGETQYF
CDR3nt: TGTGCCAGCAGCTTGTTTAGGGCTGGGGAGACCCAGTACTTC

j_gene: TRBJ1-3
v_gene: TRBV28
abundance: many
d_gene: NA
CDR3aa: CASSFSLGTGNTIYF
CDR3nt: TGTGCCAGCAGTTTCAGTTTGGGTACTGGAAACACCATATATTTT

j_gene: TRBJ1-3
v_gene: TRBV6-6
abundance: few
d_gene: TRBD1
CDR3aa: CASSKDRGSGNTIYF
CDR3nt: TGTGCCAGCAGCAAGGACAGGGGGAGTGGAAACACCATATATTTT

j_gene: TRBJ2-3
v_gene: TRBV24-1
abundance: many
d_gene: NA
CDR3aa: CATSARALQGLRLDTQYF
CDR3nt: TGTGCCACCAGTGCCCGGGCTTTGCAGGGGTTGCGTTTGGATACGCAGTATTTT

j_gene: TRBJ2-2
v_gene: TRBV6-5
abundance: many
d_gene: NA
CDR3aa: CASSRAGELFF
CDR3nt: TGTGCCAGCAGCCGTGCCGGGGAGCTGTTTTTT

j_gene: TRBJ2-1
v_gene: TRBV20-1
abundance: many
d_gene: TRBD2
CDR3aa: CSASSGTSGSSAYNEQFF
CDR3nt: TGCAGTGCTAGTTCCGGGACTAGCGGGAGTTCTGCCTACAATGAGCAGTTCTTC

j_gene: TRBJ1-2
v_gene: TRBV28
abundance: many
d_gene: NA
CDR3aa: CASSSPQGKRGYTF
CDR3nt: TGTGCCAGCAGTTCCCCCCAGGGGAAGCGGGGCTACACCTTC

j_gene: TRBJ2-1
v_gene: TRBV29-1
abundance: many
d_gene: NA
CDR3aa: CSGWENEQFF
CDR3nt: TGCAGCGGGTGGGAGAATGAGCAGTTCTTC

j_gene: TRBJ2-4
v_gene: TRBV9
abundance: few
d_gene: NA
CDR3aa: CASSVGAGGNIQYF
CDR3nt: TGTGCCAGCAGCGTAGGGGCCGGGGGAAACATTCAGTACTTC

j_gene: TRBJ2-2
v_gene: TRBV10-2
abundance: many
d_gene: TRBD2
CDR3aa: CASRGLAGSTGELFF
CDR3nt: TGCGCCAGCAGAGGACTAGCGGGGTCCACCGGGGAGCTGTTTTTT

j_gene: TRBJ1-1
v_gene: TRBV29-1
abundance: NA
d_gene: NA
CDR3aa: CSVDRVRTEAFF
CDR3nt: TGCAGCGTTGACAGGGTACGGACTGAAGCTTTCTTT

j_gene: TRBJ2-7
v_gene: TRBV28
abundance: NA
d_gene: NA
CDR3aa: CASSVRIPYEQYF
CDR3nt: TGTGCCAGCAGTGTCAGGATTCCCTACGAGCAGTACTTC

j_gene: TRBJ2-7
v_gene: TRBV6-2/TRBV6-3
abundance: few
d_gene: NA
CDR3aa: CASSSVGYEQYF
CDR3nt: TGTGCCAGCAGTTCCGTAGGCTACGAGCAGTACTTC

j_gene: TRBJ1-1
v_gene: TRBV29-1
abundance: many
d_gene: NA
CDR3aa: CSAEVTEAFF
CDR3nt: TGCAGCGCCGAAGTCACTGAAGCTTTCTTT

j_gene: TRBJ2-1
v_gene: TRBV27
abundance: many
d_gene: NA
CDR3aa: CASSFGGSGGNEQFF
CDR3nt: TGTGCCAGCAGTTTTGGGGGGAGTGGGGGCAATGAGCAGTTCTTC

j_gene: TRBJ2-1
v_gene: TRBV29-1
abundance: NA
d_gene: TRBD1
CDR3aa: CSVESGGGDEQFF
CDR3nt: TGCAGCGTTGAATCAGGGGGCGGCGATGAGCAGTTCTTC

j_gene: TRBJ2-1
v_gene: TRBV28
abundance: NA
d_gene: TRBD2
CDR3aa: CASSPGLAGDGALENEQFF
CDR3nt: TGTGCCAGCAGCCCGGGACTAGCGGGAGACGGGGCTTTGGAGAATGAGCAGTTCTTC

j_gene: TRBJ2-3
v_gene: TRBV29-1
abundance: few
d_gene: NA
CDR3aa: CSVVQDHRHGTDTQYF
CDR3nt: TGCAGCGTTGTGCAGGATCATCGCCACGGCACAGATACGCAGTATTTT

j_gene: TRBJ2-5
v_gene: TRBV7-9
abundance: few
d_gene: NA
CDR3aa: CASSLAGAGRVAQETQYF
CDR3nt: TGTGCCAGCAGCTTAGCGGGCGCCGGGAGAGTGGCCCAAGAGACCCAGTACTTC

j_gene: TRBJ2-5
v_gene: TRBV27
abundance: many
d_gene: TRBD2
CDR3aa: CASSSAGVGEETQYF
CDR3nt: TGTGCCAGCAGTTCGGCGGGGGTTGGAGAAGAGACCCAGTACTTC

j_gene: TRBJ2-1
v_gene: TRBV6-2/TRBV6-3
abundance: many
d_gene: TRBD2
CDR3aa: CASTHQQGLAGARYNEQFF
CDR3nt: TGTGCCAGCACCCACCAGCAGGGACTAGCGGGAGCGCGCTACAATGAGCAGTTCTTC

j_gene: TRBJ1-2
v_gene: TRBV5-7
abundance: few
d_gene: NA
CDR3aa: CASSLVGGSAYGYTF
CDR3nt: TGTGCCAGCAGCTTGGTCGGAGGGAGTGCCTATGGCTACACCTTC

j_gene: TRBJ2-1
v_gene: TRBV6-6
abundance: few
d_gene: NA
CDR3aa: CASSYSGPRNEQFF
CDR3nt: TGTGCCAGCAGTTACTCCGGCCCCAGGAATGAGCAGTTCTTC

j_gene: TRBJ2-3
v_gene: TRBV10-3
abundance: many
d_gene: TRBD2
CDR3aa: CAISVTSGGTDTQYF
CDR3nt: TGTGCCATCAGTGTGACTAGCGGGGGAACAGATACGCAGTATTTT

j_gene: TRBJ1-1
v_gene: TRBV5-6
abundance: many
d_gene: NA
CDR3aa: CASSLDLNTEAFF
CDR3nt: TGTGCCAGCAGCTTGGACCTCAACACTGAAGCTTTCTTT

j_gene: TRBJ1-5
v_gene: TRBV7-2
abundance: few
d_gene: NA
CDR3aa: CASGPGQPQHF
CDR3nt: TGTGCCAGCGGTCCCGGACAGCCCCAGCATTTT

j_gene: TRBJ1-5
v_gene: TRBV4-1
abundance: many
d_gene: NA
CDR3aa: CASSHTGQGQPQHF
CDR3nt: TGCGCCAGCAGCCACACAGGGCAAGGACAGCCCCAGCATTTT